This paragraph reports one TCR beta chain. Its cognate antigen is unknown. These data come from a study of T cell responses to AZD1222 COVID-19 vaccine. Findings of the study overall: The donor group comprised mostly white British people and more females; the analysis possibly underestimated clonal diversity. No day 14 peak samples; only post-peak repertoires were characterized.

The table came from immunoSEQ multiplex PCR; TCRdb's copy has only in-frame clones and leaves some out. The table has about 55,000 clones, nearly 90% seen once; the top ten hold around 4%. The CDR3 runs 15 residues. Trimming removed 1 base from V and 0 bases from J, with 6 bases in between. The V gene's germline CDR1 is SEHNR and CDR2 FQNEAQ (reference sequence). This clonotype was obtained from an adult in good health. This material consisted of peripheral blood, taken on day 0 of AZD1222 vaccination. The J gene is TRBJ1-4, the V gene TRBV7-9; D gene uncertain. CDR3: CASSLGATTNEKLFF. The CDR3 bases are TGTGCCAGCAGCTTAGGAGCTACAACTAATGAAAAACTGTTTTTT.